This entry is about one T cell receptor (beta chain). The treatment: randomized to nivolumab then ipilimumab (arm A) or the reverse (arm B). None of the patients previously received DNA-damaging chemotherapy. From thawed PBMCs, live CD3+CD8+ cells negative for CD19 and CD56 were sorted. These data originate in a study of sequential checkpoint blockade in melanoma. Turning to the study itself: Arm A got nivolumab then ipilimumab; arm B the reverse, 1:1. Maintenance nivolumab came after either treatment sequence.

TCRdb keeps only in-frame clones here, not all; method: immunoSEQ multiplex PCR. This table holds fewer than 35,000 clones, around nine tenths found once. The sequence was obtained from a human donor with melanoma. This specimen consisted of CD8+ T cells sorted from blood (inferred from file names), obtained from a patient given nivolumab and ipilimumab in sequence.

The CDR3 region has the DNA TGCGCCAGCAGCCAAGCCGAGGGTGCCTGGCCCTCATCTGGGGCCAACGTCCTGACTTTC. Translation: CASSQAEGAWPSSGANVLTF. This chain joins TRBV4-3 and TRBJ2-6, with D tentatively TRBD2 (5 bases). The CDR3 length is 20 residues. V was clipped by 1 base and J by 1 base, with 20 bases between them. Germline assignment: CDR1 LGHNA and CDR2 YSLEER.